The clone carrying this T cell receptor beta chain was seen once. The antigen remains undetermined. The germline V gene has CDR1 LNHDA and CDR2 SQIVND (reference sequence). The CDR3 sequence is 18 residues long. Trimming removed 5 bases from V and 4 bases from J; junction bases left unmatched: 14. The entry originates in a study of cytomegalovirus exposure and HLA in healthy donors. Overall study results and limits: Cytomegalovirus-associated TCR beta chains were listed, numbering under 200.

Data came from immunoSEQ multiplex PCR; TCRdb stores just in-frame clones and leaves some out. The sample records around 98,000 clones, 70% to 90% being singletons. Separate from the roughly 700-subject first cohort was the approximately 130-subject validation cohort, to which the donors belonged. V usage is TRBV19 and J usage is TRBJ2-2; 9 positions agree with TRBD2. This TCR was recovered from a woman in her twenties or thirties in good health and CMV-seronegative. Sample: PBMCs. CDR3 residues: CASSPEPGLAGFTGELFF. In DNA, the CDR3 is TGTGCCAGTAGTCCCGAACCCGGGCTAGCGGGGTTCACCGGGGAGCTGTTTTTT.